This T cell receptor (beta chain) is drawn from a study of regulatory T cells in long-lasting Graves disease (dated by TCRdb to 2020 to 2023). Regarding the complete study: Patients with newly diagnosed Graves' disease had been on antithyroid drugs for under 3 months. The study took place in China and was registered as a clinical trial. Peripheral blood TCR sequencing and RNA sequencing compared persistent Graves' disease patients with newly diagnosed Graves' disease patients. A total of some 33 samples were covered by TCR sequencing, comprising some 13 persistent and about 20 newly diagnosed Graves' disease patients. What the research found in general, with its limitations: A larger number of public clonotypes was shared among persistent patients (around 2,500) than among newly diagnosed patients (approximately 930). Preferential use of TRBV28, TRBJ1-2 and TRBJ2-5 was observed in persistent disease, whereas TRBV20-1 and TRBJ2-1 were favored in newly diagnosed disease. Sequencing and analysis were limited to the TCR beta chain. Compared with newly diagnosed patients, patients with persistent Graves' disease had lower TCR Shannon entropy and fewer highly expanded clones, which suggests clonal expansion. Because the primary lesion, thyroid tissue, could not be accessed, the study looked at peripheral blood alone. The authors acknowledged the small sample size as a limitation that may reduce accuracy.

The time point label on this specimen signifies: newly diagnosed GD, antithyroid drugs for less than 3 months. For both TCR sequencing and RNA sequencing, RNA was extracted from PBMCs in TRIzol. Graves' disease was diagnosed according to American Thyroid Association guidelines. Patients for the study were recruited at an endocrinology department in Xi'an, China. Each patient gave roughly 8.4 milliliters of peripheral blood, collected in an EDTA anticoagulant tube. Ficoll Paque Plus density gradient separation was used to isolate PBMCs, and no further T cell sorting was done. An Agilent 2100 Bioanalyzer and agarose gel were used to assess RNA quality, and a NanoDrop 2000 was used to measure RNA concentration. The library was generated by multiplex PCR. The run used an Illumina HiSeq 4000. TCR beta libraries were built with iRepertoire HTBI primers and Arm-PCR amplification of CDR3 regions. PCR products were gel purified before sequencing. The original methods were these. A total of under 80 TRBV and 14 TRBJ segments were identified across samples and were used for gene usage analysis of CDR3 amino acid clonotypes. COPE and FqMerger were used to merge the filtered high-quality paired reads into contigs. BLAST was used to align contigs to IMGT TRBV, TRBD and TRBJ reference genes, with CDR3 defined following IMGT. Clonotypes above 0.1% frequency were classified as highly expanded clones. Repertoire diversity was measured by Shannon entropy, and V-J evenness by the Gini coefficient. Public clonotypes were defined as clonotypes shared by more than one individual. The public reads were reprocessed in TCRdb via fastp at Q25 and MiXCR, keeping in-frame beta chains. Each record represents a unique CDR3 protein, reported with the most common genes and DNA among its rows. For this entry, the V and J calls and clone size follow TCRdb and not the study's own pipeline. The sample records about 520,000 distinct CDR3 sequences, around 12% of which are singletons. The ten top clones hold over 7% of the sample.

The CDR3 spans 16 residues, from the cysteine through the phenylalanine. The retained sequence is limited to the CDR3, 48 bases, with the frame set at the first base. V loses 10 bases, J loses 6 bases, and the germline ends lie 28 bases apart. The germline V gene (reference sequence) yields SEHNR for CDR1 and FQNEAQ for CDR2. This clonotype was detected a few times. Its antigen has not been determined. No clone much larger than this one lies a single base away; base qualities are absent. The sample was also reused in another study, on T cells in Graves' hyperthyroidism and ophthalmopathy. As the second study states: Graves' hyperthyroidism was defined as stable when no progression to ophthalmopathy occurred over 18 months of follow-up. The hyperthyroidism patients were between 18 and 65 years old and newly diagnosed, with a disease duration of less than 2 months. Exclusion was applied to patients with uncontrolled infections, other autoimmune diseases, pregnancy or lactation. Clinical symptoms, serum thyroxine and TRAb, thyroid ultrasound, and orbital computed tomography formed the basis for the diagnoses. The TCR CDR3 was subjected to a first round of RT-PCR using the HTBI primer set and the Qiagen OneStep RT-PCR kit. Most expanded thyroid clonotypes (frequency above 0.001) were also detected in blood, suggesting blood repertoires may reflect thyroid immune responses. A 13 V-J signature model separated ophthalmopathy from stable hyperthyroidism, with approximately 87% sensitivity and roughly 81% specificity in cross-validation and 80%/75% in testing. In validation, the model predicted progression to ophthalmopathy with around 71% sensitivity and 72% to 85% specificity, a median of about six months before onset. A discovery cohort of around 98 patients, about 44 with Graves' ophthalmopathy and 55 to 60 with stable Graves' hyperthyroidism, was used to find distinguishing TCR V-J signatures. Prospective prediction of ophthalmopathy was tested in an independent validation cohort of 18 hyperthyroidism patients and 15 to 17 patients who later progressed to ophthalmopathy. For training and testing, the approximately 92 patients in the discovery cohort were randomly divided in a 7:3 ratio. The study also compared thyroid tissue and blood T-cell repertoires from more than 5 Graves' hyperthyroidism patients. Following sampling, methimazole starting at 30 mg daily was given to hyperthyroidism patients, and high-dose intravenous methylprednisolone was given to ophthalmopathy patients. A second multiplex PCR round built the libraries, followed by size selection and purification. Sequencing of the libraries was done on an Illumina HiSeq2000 using paired-end 100 bp reads. Raw data were processed with SOAPnuke, discarding reads with adapters, uncalled bases, mean Phred below 15, or no exact constant-primer or identifier match. High-quality paired reads were merged with COPE v1.2.5, and unique nucleotide sequences were defined as clonotypes. MiTCR v1.1 was used to align clonotypes to the IMGT TRBV, TRBD and TRBJ reference segments. Analysis was restricted to V-J combinations with a frequency above 0.0001, which covered roughly 99% of repertoires. The TCS score was defined as F50 (clonal expansion) divided by E x V (chaos), with BLOSUM62-based TCRdist calculated between CDR3 peptides within each V-J. Welch's t-statistics and random forest reduced around 510 V-J features to some 14, which were used in a naive Bayes classifier (R e1071). Sample size was not statistically predetermined, and investigators were not blinded to group allocation. The paper reports TCR Vbeta CDR3 sequencing of over 120 peripheral blood samples: 43 ophthalmopathy, under 80 hyperthyroidism and some 17 progressor patients.

This TCR derives from a woman between 25 and 40 years old with Graves disease. Donor details come from another sample of the same person, matched by shared clones. This material consisted of peripheral blood mononuclear cells (PBMCs), taken at new diagnosis, from a patient treated with antithyroid drugs. The rearrangement joined TRBV7-9 to TRBJ2-7; TRBD1 is a possible D gene, resting on 6 matching bases. The CDR3 amino acid sequence is: CAILKTPGQGPSEQYF. The DNA sequence is as follows: TGTGCCATCCTTAAGACGCCGGGACAAGGACCCTCCGAGCAGTACTTC. With the rest looked up from the reference TRBV7-9 and TRBJ2-7 genes rather than sequenced, the full variable domain is DTGVSQNPRHKITKRGQNVTFRCDPISEHNRLYWYRQTLGQGPEFLTYFQNEAQLEKSRLLSDRFSAERPKGSFSTLEIQRTEQGDSAMYLCAILKTPGQGPSEQYFGPGTRLTVT.